This T cell receptor beta chain is from a study of human T cells and chemical hapten exposure. Turning to the study itself: A 2 cm by 2 cm inner upper arm patch received 2% DPC for sensitization. Small differences in pooled library volume mainly drove the variation in TCR yields per sample.

Time point here: patch test 1, 2 weeks after DPC sensitization. Noted treatment: therapeutic diphenylcyclopropenone sensitization with weekly scalp DPC. Researchers extracted total RNA from unfractionated whole blood. There are 13 residues in the CDR3. CDR1 and CDR2 (germline): SGHAT, FQNNGV. J was trimmed by 6 bases and V by 6 bases; bases with no gene match: 4. Library preparation tagged each individual cDNA molecule with a unique molecular identifier. Original methodology: Counts of TCRs in each sample centred on a median of 95,638 and extended from about 20,000 to 690,000. TCRdb re-derived calls from the RACE reads in MiXCR, one entry per CDR3 protein. The V and J calls and clone size are TCRdb's, not the authors'. This table holds about 37,000 distinct CDR3 sequences, just under 6.5% found once.

This TCR derives from a woman in her thirties with alopecia areata. Some clones in this sample may be carry-over from other donors' samples. This material consisted of whole blood, taken in connection with sensitization to the hapten diphenylcyclopropenone (DPC). The chain recombines TRBV11-2 with TRBJ1-1; 10 positions agree with TRBD1. This chain's CDR3 is CASSWDRGSEAFF. The CDR3 DNA is TGTGCCAGCAGTTGGGACAGGGGCTCTGAAGCTTTCTTT.